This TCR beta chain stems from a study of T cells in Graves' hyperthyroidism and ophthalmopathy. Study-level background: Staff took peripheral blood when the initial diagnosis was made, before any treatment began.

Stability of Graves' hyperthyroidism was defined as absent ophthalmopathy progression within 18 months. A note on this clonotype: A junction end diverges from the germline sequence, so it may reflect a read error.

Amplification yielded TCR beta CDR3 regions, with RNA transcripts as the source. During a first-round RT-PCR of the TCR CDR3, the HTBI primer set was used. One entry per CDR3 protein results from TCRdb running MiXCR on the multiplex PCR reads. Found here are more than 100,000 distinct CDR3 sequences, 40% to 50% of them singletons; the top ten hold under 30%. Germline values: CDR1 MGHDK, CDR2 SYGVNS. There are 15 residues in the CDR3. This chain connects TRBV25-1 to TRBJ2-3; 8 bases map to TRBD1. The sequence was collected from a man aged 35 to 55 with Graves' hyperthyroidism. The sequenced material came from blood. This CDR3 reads CAISTSGTGSYTQYF. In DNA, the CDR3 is TGTGCCATCAGTACCTCCGGGACAGGATCATATACGCAGTATTTT.